The clone carrying this T cell receptor (beta chain) was observed at least ten times. The data derive from a study of T-cell reconstitution after alpha-beta-depleted transplantation in children. Unique molecular identifiers were incorporated during preparation of the TCRbeta library. TCRdb processed the PCR reads anew with MiXCR; each CDR3 protein has one entry. Of 200,000 to 250,000 distinct CDR3 sequences listed, 9.7% are singletons. The receptor comes from a human donor who donated a stem cell graft to a child with SCID. Specimen: PBMCs from the stem cell graft donor, collected from the stem cell graft.

The CDR3 DNA is TGTGCCAGCAGCTTGGGACAGGGGGCCGGTCTCTACACCTTC. Translating it yields CASSLGQGAGLYTF. The chain combines TRBV5-6 with TRBJ1-2, with TRBD1 matching 10 bases. From germline, CDR1 is SGHDT and CDR2 YYEEEE. This CDR3 comprises 14 residues. V lost 0 bases to trimming and J lost 10 bases; unmatched junction nucleotides: 6. Full variable domain (remainder filled in from reference TRBV5-6 and TRBJ1-2): DAGVTQSPTHLIKTRGQQVTLRCSPKSGHDTVSWYQQALGQGPQFIFQYYEEEERQRGNFPDRFSGHQFPNYSSELNVNALLLGDSALYLCASSLGQGAGLYTFGSGTRLTVV.